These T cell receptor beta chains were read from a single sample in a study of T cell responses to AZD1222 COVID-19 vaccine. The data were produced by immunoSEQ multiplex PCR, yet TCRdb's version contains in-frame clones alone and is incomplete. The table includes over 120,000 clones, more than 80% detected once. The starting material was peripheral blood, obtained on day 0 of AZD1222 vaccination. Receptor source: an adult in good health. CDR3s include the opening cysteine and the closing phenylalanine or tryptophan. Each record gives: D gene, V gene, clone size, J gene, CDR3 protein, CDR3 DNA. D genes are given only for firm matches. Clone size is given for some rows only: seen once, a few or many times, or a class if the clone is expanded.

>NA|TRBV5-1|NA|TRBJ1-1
CASSLVRGPDTEAFF
TGCGCCAGCAGCTTGGTACGGGGACCGGACACTGAAGCTTTCTTT
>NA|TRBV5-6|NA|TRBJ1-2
CASSGVLGGNGYTF
TGTGCCAGCAGCGGCGTTTTAGGGGGGAATGGCTACACCTTC
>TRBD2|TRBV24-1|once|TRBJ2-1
CATSGREGADEQFF
TGTGCCACCAGTGGGCGGGAGGGCGCGGATGAGCAGTTCTTC
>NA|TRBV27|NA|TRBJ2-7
CASSNRPPPAYEQYF
TGTGCCAGCAGTAATAGACCGCCTCCCGCCTACGAGCAGTACTTC
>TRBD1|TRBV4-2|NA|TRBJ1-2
CASSQPGQGNYGYTF
TGTGCCAGCAGCCAACCGGGACAGGGGAACTATGGCTACACCTTC
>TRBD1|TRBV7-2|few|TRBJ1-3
CASSYRDRRNTIYF
TGTGCCAGCAGTTACCGGGACAGGAGAAACACCATATATTTT
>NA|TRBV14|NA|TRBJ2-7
CASSQFQTSYEQYF
TGTGCCAGCAGCCAGTTCCAAACCTCCTACGAGCAGTACTTC
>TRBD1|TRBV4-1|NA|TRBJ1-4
CASSQVDRDAEKLFF
TGCGCCAGCAGCCAAGTGGACAGGGATGCTGAAAAACTGTTTTTT
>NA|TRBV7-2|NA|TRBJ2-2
CASSLGDFNTGELFF
TGTGCCAGCAGCTTAGGGGACTTTAACACCGGGGAGCTGTTTTTT
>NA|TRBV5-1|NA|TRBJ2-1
CASSFTEGEQFF
TGCGCCAGCAGCTTCACAGAGGGTGAGCAGTTCTTC
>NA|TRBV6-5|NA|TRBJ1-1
CASSHRTNTEAFF
TGTGCCAGCAGTCACAGGACGAACACTGAAGCTTTCTTT
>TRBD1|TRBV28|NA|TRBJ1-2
CASRLRDRAILNYGYTF
TGTGCCAGCAGACTCCGGGACAGGGCCATCCTCAACTATGGCTACACCTTC
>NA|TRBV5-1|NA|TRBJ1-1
CASSSSPRDTEAFF
TGCGCCAGCAGCTCATCCCCCCGGGACACTGAAGCTTTCTTT
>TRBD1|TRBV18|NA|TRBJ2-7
CASSLLFRDSEGQYF
TGTGCCAGCTCACTCCTTTTCCGGGACAGCGAGGGGCAGTACTTC
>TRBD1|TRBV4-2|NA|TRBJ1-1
CASSRITGAGIVNTEAFF
TGTGCCAGCAGCCGCATAACAGGGGCCGGGATAGTGAACACTGAAGCTTTCTTT
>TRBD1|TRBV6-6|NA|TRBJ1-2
CASSPDRGRLYGYTF
TGTGCCAGCAGTCCGGACAGGGGGCGTCTCTATGGCTACACCTTC
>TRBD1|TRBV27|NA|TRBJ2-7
CASSFRYGQGYEQYF
TGTGCCAGCAGTTTCCGTTACGGACAGGGCTACGAGCAGTACTTC
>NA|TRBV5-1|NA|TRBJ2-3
CASSQGRVTDTQYF
TGCGCCAGCAGCCAGGGGAGGGTCACAGATACGCAGTATTTT
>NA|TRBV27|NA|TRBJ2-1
CASSLSLAAGYNEQFF
TGTGCCAGCAGTTTATCCTTAGCGGCAGGCTACAATGAGCAGTTCTTC
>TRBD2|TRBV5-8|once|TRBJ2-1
CASSSLTSGGAEFF
TGTGCCAGCAGCTCCCTGACTAGCGGGGGGGCCGAGTTCTTC
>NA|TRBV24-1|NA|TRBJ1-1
CATSGLFTEAFF
TGTGCCACCAGTGGCCTATTCACTGAAGCTTTCTTT
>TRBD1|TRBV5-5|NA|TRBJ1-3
CASSLGTAGNTIYF
TGTGCCAGCAGCCTTGGGACAGCTGGAAACACCATATATTTT
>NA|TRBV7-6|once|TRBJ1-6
CASSPGTSYNSPLHF
TGTGCCAGCAGCCCCGGGACTTCCTATAATTCACCCCTCCACTTT
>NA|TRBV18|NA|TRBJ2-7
CASSPGTTRSYEQYF
TGTGCCAGCTCACCCGGGACAACCCGCTCCTACGAGCAGTACTTC
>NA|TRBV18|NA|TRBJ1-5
CASSRGGPGQPQHF
TGTGCCAGCTCGCGTGGGGGGCCCGGTCAGCCCCAGCATTTT
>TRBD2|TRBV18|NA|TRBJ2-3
CASSTQGETSGTTDTQYF
TGTGCCAGCTCAACCCAAGGAGAAACTAGCGGGACCACAGATACGCAGTATTTT
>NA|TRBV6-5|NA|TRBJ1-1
CASSPGHLNTEAFF
TGTGCCAGCAGTCCGGGACACCTGAACACTGAAGCTTTCTTT
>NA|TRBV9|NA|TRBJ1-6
CASSEGLSSYNSPLHF
TGTGCCAGCAGCGAGGGGCTCAGCTCCTATAATTCACCCCTCCACTTT
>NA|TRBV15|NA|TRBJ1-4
CATSSAMNEKLFF
TGTGCCACCAGCAGCGCTATGAATGAAAAACTGTTTTTT
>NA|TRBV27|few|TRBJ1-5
CASSPGNQPQHF
TGTGCCAGCAGCCCCGGCAATCAGCCCCAGCATTTT
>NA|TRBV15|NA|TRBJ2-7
CATSRDPRGILNEQYF
TGTGCCACCAGCAGAGATCCCAGGGGCATCTTGAACGAGCAGTACTTC
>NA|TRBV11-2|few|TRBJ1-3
CASSPRSYSGNTIYF
TGTGCCAGCAGCCCCCGGTCTTACTCTGGAAACACCATATATTTT
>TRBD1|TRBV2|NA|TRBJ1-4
CAITGGRANEKLFF
TGTGCCATAACAGGGGGCAGGGCTAATGAAAAACTGTTTTTT
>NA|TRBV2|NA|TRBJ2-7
CASSRSTTYEQYF
TGTGCCAGCAGCCGGTCGACGACCTACGAGCAGTACTTC
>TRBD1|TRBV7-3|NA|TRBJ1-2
CASSLSSQGAWGYTF
TGTGCCAGCAGCTTATCAAGCCAGGGGGCGTGGGGCTACACCTTC
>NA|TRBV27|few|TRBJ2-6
CASSLQGNPTGANVLTF
TGTGCCAGCAGTTTGCAGGGAAATCCGACTGGGGCCAACGTCCTGACTTTC
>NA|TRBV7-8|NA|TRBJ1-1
CASTLSLTAGTEAFF
TGTGCCAGCACCTTATCCTTGACAGCGGGCACTGAAGCTTTCTTT
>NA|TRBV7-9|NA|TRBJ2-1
CASVPPGGAGEQFF
TGTGCCAGCGTACCCCCAGGCGGGGCGGGTGAGCAGTTCTTC
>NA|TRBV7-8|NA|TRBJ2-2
CASSQPGLGTGELFF
TGTGCCAGCAGCCAGCCCGGGTTGGGCACCGGGGAGCTGTTTTTT
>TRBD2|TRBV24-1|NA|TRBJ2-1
CATSISGRAVEQFF
TGTGCCACCAGTATAAGCGGGAGGGCCGTGGAGCAGTTCTTC
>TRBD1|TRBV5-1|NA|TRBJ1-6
CASRPDRGSSYNSPLHF
TGCGCCAGCAGACCCGACAGGGGGAGCTCCTATAATTCACCCCTCCACTTT
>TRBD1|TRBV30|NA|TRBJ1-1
CAWSGYRGNTEAFF
TGTGCCTGGAGCGGCTACAGGGGTAACACTGAAGCTTTCTTT
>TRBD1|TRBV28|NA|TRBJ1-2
CASTLSGQGARVNYGYTF
TGTGCCAGCACTCTCTCGGGGCAGGGGGCGCGGGTGAACTATGGCTACACCTTC
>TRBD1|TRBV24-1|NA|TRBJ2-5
CATSDFGTENQETQYF
TGTGCCACCAGTGATTTTGGGACAGAAAACCAAGAGACCCAGTACTTC
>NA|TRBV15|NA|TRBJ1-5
CATQRGPGNQPQHF
TGTGCCACCCAGAGGGGCCCTGGAAATCAGCCCCAGCATTTT
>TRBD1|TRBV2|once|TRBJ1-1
CATLRTGYDADTEAFF
TGTGCCACCCTAAGGACAGGCTACGATGCGGACACTGAAGCTTTCTTT
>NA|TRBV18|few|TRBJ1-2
CASSPTNRVRIFYGYTF
TGTGCCAGCTCACCCACCAATCGGGTCCGAATCTTCTATGGCTACACCTTC